This is a list of T cell receptor beta chains from one sample in a study of T-cell memory formation after mild COVID-19. TCRdb ran MiXCR on the 5' RACE reads and lists one entry per CDR3 protein. The sample carries approximately 98,000 distinct CDR3 sequences, over 15% recorded once. Sequenced input: PBMCs or a T cell subset sorted from them (not recorded which). These receptors came from a man aged 18 to 29 who had mild COVID-19 (a few samples of this study predate the infection). Cell type and time point are not known. Each CDR3 is given with its conserved first and last residue. D genes are given only for firm matches. Some rows mark clone size as missing; the rest say once, few, many or name a class of expanded clone.

J gene | D gene | clone size | V gene | CDR3 DNA | CDR3 protein
TRBJ2-7 | . | . | TRBV29-1 | TGCAGCGTCGGCCCTCGACAGGCTGACTACGAGCAGTACTTC | CSVGPRQADYEQYF
TRBJ2-5 | TRBD1 | . | TRBV11-2 | TGTGCCAGCAGCCCGGGACAGGGCTTGGAGACCCAGTACTTC | CASSPGQGLETQYF
TRBJ1-4 | TRBD1 | . | TRBV29-1 | TGCAGCGCTCACAGGGGGCGGGCTGAAAAACTGTTTTTT | CSAHRGRAEKLFF
TRBJ2-3 | . | . | TRBV11-2 | TGTGCCAGCAGCCCGCGGGGATGGGTCACAGATACGCAGTATTTT | CASSPRGWVTDTQYF
TRBJ1-2 | . | . | TRBV4-1 | TGCGCCAGCAGCCAGCGGGGCTCCCACTATGGCTACACCTTC | CASSQRGSHYGYTF
TRBJ2-4 | . | few | TRBV5-4 | TGTGCCAGCAGCGATCGCTCCGGGACATTTGACATTCAGTACTTC | CASSDRSGTFDIQYF
TRBJ1-4 | . | . | TRBV20-1 | TGCAGTGCAATAGGACAGTCGACTAATGAAAAACTGTTTTTT | CSAIGQSTNEKLFF
TRBJ1-3 | . | few | TRBV20-1 | TGCAGTGCTGGAAGACAGGCCCTCTCTGGAAACACCATATATTTT | CSAGRQALSGNTIYF
TRBJ1-2 | TRBD1 | . | TRBV28 | TGTGCCAGCAGTTCGCAGGGACAGGGCTATGGCTACACCTTC | CASSSQGQGYGYTF
TRBJ2-1 | TRBD1 | few | TRBV5-8 | TGTGCCAGCAGCACCCGACCGGGACAGGGGGCCGATGAGCAGTTCTTC | CASSTRPGQGADEQFF
TRBJ1-1 | . | few | TRBV27 | TGTGCCAGCAGTCCCTGGACTGGGGGCACTGAAGCTTTCTTT | CASSPWTGGTEAFF
TRBJ1-1 | . | . | TRBV5-1 | TGCGCCAGCAGCTTGTGGATGCAGAACGACATGAACACTGAAGCTTTCTTT | CASSLWMQNDMNTEAFF
TRBJ2-5 | TRBD2 | few | TRBV5-1 | TGCGCCAGCAGCTTAAGCGGGGGGCCGGGGACCCAGTACTTC | CASSLSGGPGTQYF
TRBJ2-7 | . | . | TRBV20-1 | TGCAGTGCTCCCGACAGATACTACGAGCAGTACTTC | CSAPDRYYEQYF
TRBJ2-5 | . | . | TRBV2 | TGTGCCAGCAGGGGTGACGGGAACCAAGAGACCCAGTACTTC | CASRGDGNQETQYF
TRBJ1-1 | . | . | TRBV7-3 | TGTGCCAGCAGCTTAGACAGTGGCACTGAAGCTTTCTTT | CASSLDSGTEAFF
TRBJ2-2 | . | few | TRBV2 | TGTGCCAGCAGTGGGCAGGGGACTTCGAACACCGGGGAGCTGTTTTTT | CASSGQGTSNTGELFF
TRBJ2-7 | TRBD2 | few | TRBV4-1 | TGCGCCAGCAGTCAAACCGGGACTAGCACCTACGAGCAGTACTTC | CASSQTGTSTYEQYF
TRBJ2-3 | . | many | TRBV2 | TGTGCCAGCAGTGAAGTGGAATCTAGCACAGATACGCAGTATTTT | CASSEVESSTDTQYF
TRBJ2-7 | . | . | TRBV19 | TGTGCCAGTAGTATGGTCGCAGGTAGCTACGAGCAGTACTTC | CASSMVAGSYEQYF
TRBJ1-2 | TRBD1 | . | TRBV6-2/TRBV6-3 | TGTGCCAGCAGAGGACAGGGGGTATGGCATGGCTACACCTTC | CASRGQGVWHGYTF
TRBJ2-7 | . | few | TRBV7-3 | TGTGCCAGCAGCCTGAACACCAACCTGACAGGACCCGGGAGGTACGAGCAGTACTTC | CASSLNTNLTGPGRYEQYF
TRBJ2-4 | . | medium-sized | TRBV5-1 | TGCGCCAGCAGCTTGGGCCAGGGGGGAAACATTCAGTACTTC | CASSLGQGGNIQYF
TRBJ1-1 | . | . | TRBV2 | TGTGCCAGCAGTGACGGACAACTTAACACTGAAGCTTTCTTT | CASSDGQLNTEAFF
TRBJ2-3 | TRBD1 | . | TRBV7-8 | TGTGCCAGCAGCTCGAGGACAGGTCTCACAGATACGCAGTATTTT | CASSSRTGLTDTQYF
TRBJ2-5 | TRBD1 | few | TRBV11-2 | TGTGCCAGCAGCTATCGGGACAGGAGAGGAGAGACCCAGTACTTC | CASSYRDRRGETQYF
TRBJ1-6 | . | . | TRBV20-1 | TGCAGTGCTAGAGATCGTGTGTCACCCCTCCACTTT | CSARDRVSPLHF
TRBJ2-2 | TRBD1 | few | TRBV20-1 | TGCAGTGCTAGGGGGGCGGGACAGGGGAGTGAGGAGCTGTTTTTT | CSARGAGQGSEELFF
TRBJ1-2 | . | few | TRBV7-2 | TGTGCCAGCACCCGACCAACAGACTATGGCTACACCTTC | CASTRPTDYGYTF
TRBJ1-4 | . | few | TRBV20-1 | TGCAGTGCTCCCGGGCCTTTACCAGGAAAACTGTTTTTT | CSAPGPLPGKLFF
TRBJ2-5 | . | . | TRBV2 | TGTGCCAGCACAACAGGGAAGACCCAGTACTTC | CASTTGKTQYF
TRBJ2-5 | TRBD2 | few | TRBV9 | TGTGCCAGCAGCGTACTAGCGGGGGGACAAGAGACCCAGTACTTC | CASSVLAGGQETQYF
TRBJ2-3 | . | . | TRBV6-6 | TGTGCCAGCAGTTACGGGCAGTTCTCCACAGATACGCAGTATTTT | CASSYGQFSTDTQYF
TRBJ2-5 | . | . | TRBV7-9 | TGTGCCAGCAGCCCCAGTCCTGGAGAAAAGGGGGAGACCCAGTACTTC | CASSPSPGEKGETQYF
TRBJ2-1 | . | . | TRBV6-2/TRBV6-3 | TGTGCCAGCGTTCTCAGCTCCTACAATGAGCAGTTCTTC | CASVLSSYNEQFF
TRBJ1-1 | . | few | TRBV5-1 | TGCGCCAGCAGCGCATACGGGGACACTGAAGCTTTCTTT | CASSAYGDTEAFF
TRBJ2-5 | . | many | TRBV12-3/TRBV12-4 | TGTGCCAGCAGTTGGGGGCAAGAGACCCAGTACTTC | CASSWGQETQYF
TRBJ1-2 | . | . | TRBV20-1 | TGCAGTGCTAGCCGTCATGGCTACACCTTC | CSASRHGYTF
TRBJ1-5 | . | few | TRBV19 | TGTGCCAGTAGTATTTCCGGGAGTCAGCCCCAGCATTTT | CASSISGSQPQHF
TRBJ2-5 | TRBD1 | . | TRBV2 | TGTGCCAGCAGTGCAAGACAGGGGTCGCGATTGGGCCAGTACTTC | CASSARQGSRLGQYF
TRBJ2-3 | . | once | TRBV3-1 | TGTGCCAGCAGCCGGGAGCGGGTCACAGATACGCAGTATTTT | CASSRERVTDTQYF
TRBJ1-1 | TRBD1 | . | TRBV16 | TGTGCCAGCAGCCAATTTGCAGGGGGAAACACTGAAGCTTTCTTT | CASSQFAGGNTEAFF
TRBJ1-1 | . | . | TRBV30 | TGTGCCTGGAGGCCCCCAGGAGGGCTGAACACTGAAGCTTTCTTT | CAWRPPGGLNTEAFF
TRBJ2-7 | TRBD1 | . | TRBV30 | TGTGCCTGGAGGATCGGGACAGGGTCCCCCTACGAGCAGTACTTC | CAWRIGTGSPYEQYF
TRBJ2-6 | TRBD2 | few | TRBV12-5 | TGTGCTAGTGCGCTTAGCGGGGATGGTGCTGGGGCCAACGTCCTGACTTTC | CASALSGDGAGANVLTF
TRBJ2-3 | . | few | TRBV2 | TGTGCCAGTCGACTAGACTTTGGCACAGATACGCAGTATTTT | CASRLDFGTDTQYF
TRBJ2-5 | . | few | TRBV12-3/TRBV12-4 | TGTGCCAGCAGTTTCTGGGGAGATAAGACCCAGTACTTC | CASSFWGDKTQYF
TRBJ2-2 | . | few | TRBV11-2 | TGTGCCAGCAGCTTAGTAGGTTGGGGGGCCTCCGCCGGGGAGCTGTTTTTT | CASSLVGWGASAGELFF
TRBJ2-1 | TRBD1 | few | TRBV5-1 | TGCGCCAGCAGCAACTCGACAGGGGGCAATGAGCAGTTCTTC | CASSNSTGGNEQFF